The 30 T cell receptor beta chains in this list originate from one sample, sequenced in a study of beta chain features in type 1 diabetes. Study conclusions and caveats: People with Type 1 diabetes carried modestly yet significantly shorter TCRB CDR3s in all four CD4+ subsets.

The whole isolated RNA underwent reverse transcription, so sequencing captured expressed TCRB transcripts. TCRdb's table, derived via immunoSEQ multiplex PCR, lists solely in-frame clones and lacks some. The data hold around 360,000 clones, with roughly 12% observed a single time. What these receptors recognize is not known. The sample consisted of naive CD4+ T cells from blood. All receptors come from a woman aged 18-29 years with type 1 diabetes.

V usage is TRBV7-3 and J usage is TRBJ2-5; possibly TRBD2 for D (7 bases). The ends were cut back, 5 bases at V and 5 bases at J, with 18 bases in the middle. CDR1 and CDR2 from the germline V gene are SGHTA and FQGTGA. This CDR3 has 15 residues. CDR3 sequence (DNA): TGTGCCAGCAGCCCCCCAGGGGAGGGCCGTGAGACCCAGTACTTC. Translating it yields CASSPPGEGRETQYF.

The genes are TRBV5-1 and TRBJ2-7; 8 bases align to TRBD1. The CDR3 has 12 residues. Germline values: CDR1 SGHRS, CDR2 YFSETQ. Germline trimming cut 3 bases from V and 6 bases from J; bases unmatched to any gene: 2. The CDR3 DNA reads TGCGCCAGCAGCTCCGACAGGGGCGAGCAGTACTTC. This sequence encodes CASSSDRGEQYF. Combining the CDR3 with reference TRBV5-1 and TRBJ2-7 gives the whole variable domain KAGVTQTPRYLIKTRGQQVTLSCSPISGHRSVSWYQQTPGQGLQFLFEYFSETQRNKGNFPGRFSGRQFSNSRSEMNVSTLELGDSALYLCASSSDRGEQYFGPGTRLTVT.

There are a few counts of this clone. The chain uses TRBV11-3 and TRBJ2-5; D not resolved. Germline-derived CDR1 and CDR2 are SGHNT and YENEEA. The V gene lost 3 bases and the J gene lost 1 base, with 12 bases spanning the gap. CDR3 size: 15 residues. For the CDR3, the DNA is TGTGCCAGCAGCTTCTACCCCATATCCCAAGAGACCCAGTACTTC. Residues: CASSFYPISQETQYF.

A few counts support this clone. The V and J genes are TRBV7-9 and TRBJ2-5; TRBD1 aligns across 9 bases. V was pared by 6 bases and J by 5 bases, with 10 bases of the junction left unmatched. The CDR3 loop spans 15 amino acids. Germline V lookup: CDR1 SEHNR, CDR2 FQNEAQ (reference sequence). The chain's CDR3 is CASRPDRGLSETQYF. The DNA of the CDR3 is TGTGCCAGCAGACCCGACAGGGGGTTGAGCGAGACCCAGTACTTC.

This clone was seen more than once but under ten times. J is TRBJ2-2 and V is TRBV10-3; D may be TRBD2 (6 bases). The CDR3 covers 14 residues. V dropped 10 bases and J dropped 15 bases, with 27 bases sitting between them. Germline CDR1 reads ENHRY; CDR2 reads SYGVKD. CDR3 DNA: TGTGCCACTGGGCTTCGGACTACTCCCCGAGATATGTTTTTT. Translation: CATGLRTTPRDMFF.

This clone was counted between two and nine times. The chain links TRBV27 to TRBJ2-4, with 11 bases identical to TRBD2. Germline-derived CDR1 and CDR2 are MNHEY and SMNVEV (reference sequence). The CDR3 totals 15 residues. The V segment lost 5 bases and the J segment 6 bases; nucleotides outside the gene matches: 6. CDR3 region: CASSPRLAGSNIQYF. CDR3 nucleotide sequence: TGTGCCAGCAGTCCCCGACTAGCGGGGTCAAACATTCAGTACTTC.

The V gene is TRBV11-2, the J gene TRBJ2-1; 8 nucleotides match TRBD2. V trimming: 1 base; J trimming: 10 bases; junction bases outside the gene matches: 6. This CDR3 region has 14 residues. From germline, CDR1 is SGHAT and CDR2 FQNNGV. The CDR3 reads CASSLGGRLREQFF. In DNA form, the CDR3 reads TGTGCCAGCAGCTTAGGCGGGAGGCTAAGGGAGCAGTTCTTC.

V is TRBV6-1 and J is TRBJ2-1; tentative D call: TRBD1 (6 bases). Germline CDR1 MNHNS, CDR2 SASEGT. The CDR3 runs to 14 residues. V shed 7 bases and J shed 0 bases, with 10 bases lying between them. CDR3 DNA: TGTGCCAGCACGGTGACAGGCTCCTACAATGAGCAGTTCTTC. It codes for CASTVTGSYNEQFF.

The chain uses TRBV7-2 and TRBJ2-7; 11 nucleotides align to TRBD2. CDR3 size: 15 residues. V was pared by 5 bases and J by 8 bases, with 11 bases of the junction left unmatched. Germline V gives CDR1 SGHTA, CDR2 FQGNSA. In nucleotides, the CDR3 is TGTGCCAGCAGCCCCGGACTAGCGGGCCGACTCCAGCAGTACTTC. Encoded protein: CASSPGLAGRLQQYF.

This clone has more than one count but fewer than ten. The genes are TRBV29-1 and TRBJ1-4; 9 nucleotides agree with TRBD1. The CDR3 consists of 13 residues. J lost 8 bases, V lost 3 bases, and 4 bases had no gene match. Germline CDR1 SQVTM, CDR2 ANQGSEA. The CDR3 loop reads CSVERDRDEKLFF. The CDR3 nucleotides are TGCAGCGTTGAGCGGGACAGGGACGAAAAACTGTTTTTT.

This clone was counted between two and nine times. The CDR3 sequence: CASSLHRVPNEQFF. The CDR3 region has the DNA TGCGCCAGCAGCCTCCACCGGGTCCCTAATGAGCAGTTCTTC. V is TRBV4-3 and J is TRBJ2-1; D remains ambiguous. The CDR3 has 14 residues. With 4 bases removed from V and 7 bases from J, the gap between germline ends came to 14 bases. The germline gives CDR1 LGHNA, CDR2 YSLEER.

Points on this clone: The sample contains more than one DNA sequence encoding this CDR3. This chain connects TRBV28 to TRBJ2-5; TRBD1 matches at 7 bases. Germline V lookup: CDR1 MDHEN, CDR2 SYDVKM. This CDR3 spans 13 amino acids. With V trimmed by 4 bases and J by 2 bases, 1 base remained unmatched. DNA of the CDR3: TGTGCCAGCAGTTCGGGACAGCAAGAGACCCAGTACTTC. Translated: CASSSGQQETQYF.

V is TRBV28 and J is TRBJ2-7, with D perhaps TRBD1 (5 bases). The germline CDR1 and CDR2 sequences are MDHEN and SYDVKM. Trimming left V 4 bases short and J 1 base short, with 11 bases between. The CDR3 runs 14 residues. CDR3 bases: TGTGCCAGCAGTTACATCTACAGGTCCTACGAGCAGTACTTC. Translating it yields CASSYIYRSYEQYF. The full variable domain, completed using reference TRBV28 and TRBJ2-7, is DVKVTQSSRYLVKRTGEKVFLECVQDMDHENMFWYRQDPGLGLRLIYFSYDVKMKEKGDIPEGYSVSREKKERFSLILESASTNQTSMYLCASSYIYRSYEQYFGPGTRLTVT.

The V call is TRBV9, the J call TRBJ2-3, with D maybe TRBD2 (6 bases). The CDR3 contains 15 residues. Deletions cut 6 bases from V and 5 bases from J, with 19 bases between. Germline CDR1 and CDR2: SGDLS and YYNGEE. The CDR3 coding sequence is TGTGCCAGCACCCTGGCCGGAGGGGCCCGAGATACGCAGTATTTT. Translating it yields CASTLAGGARDTQYF.

This clone was picked up a small number of times. This chain joins TRBV11-2 and TRBJ2-3, with 7 bases matching TRBD1. Germline CDR1 reads SGHAT; CDR2 reads FQNNGV. CDR3 length: 15 residues. V gave up 1 base and J gave up 5 bases; unmatched junction bases: 6. CDR3 sequence (DNA): TGTGCCAGCAGCTTAGGGGGGACAGTGGTAGATACGCAGTATTTT. Its translation: CASSLGGTVVDTQYF.

The chain is built from TRBV6-5 and TRBJ1-2; tentatively, D is TRBD1 (6 bases). The germline CDR1 and CDR2 sequences are MNHEY and SVGAGI. V gave up 6 bases and J gave up 4 bases, with 15 bases separating them. The CDR3 sequence is 14 residues long. The CDR3 loop reads CASSHGGDGYGYTF. Here the CDR3 DNA reads TGTGCCAGCAGCCATGGGGGCGATGGCTATGGCTACACCTTC.

J is TRBJ1-1 and V is TRBV6-5; 7 nucleotides match TRBD1. The CDR3 covers 15 residues. The V and J ends lost 5 bases and 4 bases, in that order; junction bases with no gene match: 10. CDR1 is MNHEY, CDR2 SVGAGI, per germline. This chain's CDR3 is CASSPNRGGATEAFF. The DNA for the CDR3 is TGTGCCAGCAGTCCAAACAGGGGAGGCGCCACTGAAGCTTTCTTT.

This clone was seen a handful of times. The V gene is TRBV6-6, the J gene TRBJ1-5, with TRBD1 as a possible D gene (6 bases). Trimming cost V 5 bases and J 5 bases, with 16 bases left between them. The CDR3 loop spans 15 amino acids. Germline assignment: CDR1 MNHNY and CDR2 SVGAGI (reference sequence). CDR3 amino acids: CASSDLQGSYQPQHF. CDR3 DNA sequence: TGTGCCAGCAGTGATTTACAGGGATCATATCAGCCCCAGCATTTT.

V is TRBV5-1 and J is TRBJ2-5, with TRBD2 identical over 12 bases. With V trimmed by 4 bases and J by 5 bases, 9 bases remained unmatched. The CDR3 is 16 amino acids. The germline gives CDR1 SGHRS, CDR2 YFSETQ. CDR3 nucleotide sequence: TGCGCCAGCAGCGCCTCCGGGACTAGCGGGTGGGAGACCCAGTACTTC. Amino acid sequence: CASSASGTSGWETQYF.

The rearrangement links TRBV9 to TRBJ2-1, with D maybe TRBD2 (5 bases). This CDR3 contains 16 residues. V shed 3 bases and J shed 0 bases, with 13 bases lying between them. From germline, CDR1 is SGDLS and CDR2 YYNGEE. The CDR3 reads CASSADPRGSYNEQFF. As DNA, the CDR3 is TGTGCCAGCAGCGCGGACCCTCGGGGCTCCTACAATGAGCAGTTCTTC.

This rearrangement joins TRBV5-4 to TRBJ1-2, with 10 bases fitting TRBD1. CDR3 length: 15 residues. V shed 0 bases, J shed 2 bases, and the junction held 1 base outside the gene matches. Germline lookup yields CDR1 SGHNT and CDR2 YYREEE (reference sequence). The CDR3 DNA reads TGTGCCAGCAGCTTGGGACAGGGGGCCAACTATGGCTACACCTTC. This sequence encodes CASSLGQGANYGYTF. Supplemented by reference TRBV5-4 and TRBJ1-2, the full variable domain reads ETGVTQSPTHLIKTRGQQVTLRCSSQSGHNTVSWYQQALGQGPQFIFQYYREEENGRGNFPPRFSGLQFPNYSSELNVNALELDDSALYLCASSLGQGANYGYTFGSGTRLTVV.

This clone was counted a few times. The V and J genes are TRBV5-1 and TRBJ2-1; the match to TRBD1 covers 10 bases. The germline V gene encodes CDR1 SGHRS and CDR2 YFSETQ. CDR3 length: 16 residues. Germline trimming cut 3 bases from V and 4 bases from J; bases unmatched to any gene: 7. In nucleotides, the CDR3 is TGCGCCAGCAGCTCGGAGCCGGGACAGGGGTACAATGAGCAGTTCTTC. Translation: CASSSEPGQGYNEQFF.

The J gene is TRBJ1-2, the V gene TRBV28; a possible D gene is TRBD1 (5 bases). Trimming shortened V by 6 bases and J by 7 bases, and 9 bases separated the two germline ends. The germline V gene encodes CDR1 MDHEN and CDR2 SYDVKM. The CDR3 has 11 residues. The CDR3 loop reads CASSSGFGYTF. The CDR3 bases are TGTGCCAGCAGCTCAGGGTTTGGCTACACCTTC.

The chain joins TRBV9 to TRBJ2-1; no definite D call. V lost 1 base and J lost 1, with 12 bases in between. The CDR3 totals 16 residues. Germline CDR1 is SGDLS and CDR2 is YYNGEE. DNA for the CDR3: TGTGCCAGCAGCGTACTTGGAGACCGGTCCTACAATGAGCAGTTCTTC. This translates into CASSVLGDRSYNEQFF. The full variable domain, completed using reference TRBV9 and TRBJ2-1, is DSGVTQTPKHLITATGQRVTLRCSPRSGDLSVYWYQQSLDQGLQFLIQYYNGEERAKGNILERFSAQQFPDLHSELNLSSLELGDSALYFCASSVLGDRSYNEQFFGPGTRLTVL.

With regard to this clone: Additional DNA sequences in this sample encode the identical CDR3. This chain connects TRBV2 to TRBJ2-7; D not certain. The germline V and J ends were trimmed by 2 bases and 4 bases, with 3 bases remaining between them. Per the germline V gene, CDR1 is SNHLY and CDR2 is FYNNEI. The CDR3 has 11 amino acids. Written as DNA, the CDR3 is TGTGCCAGCAGTGAACTATACGAGCAGTACTTC. This translates into CASSELYEQYF. The variable domain in full, completed from reference TRBV2 and TRBJ2-7, reads EPEVTQTPSHQVTQMGQEVILRCVPISNHLYFYWYRQILGQKVEFLVSFYNNEISEKSEIFDDQFSVERPDGSNFTLKIRSTKLEDSAMYFCASSELYEQYFGPGTRLTVT.

The chain joins TRBV15 to TRBJ1-1, with D maybe TRBD1 (5 bases). V lost 7 bases to trimming and J lost 2 bases, with 11 bases between them. There are 13 residues in the CDR3. Per the germline V gene, CDR1 is LNHNV and CDR2 is YYDKDF (reference sequence). CDR3 loop: CATMGGLNTEAFF. CDR3 coding DNA: TGTGCCACCATGGGGGGACTTAACACTGAAGCTTTCTTT. The entire variable domain, with the rest obtained from reference TRBV15 and TRBJ1-1, is as follows: DAMVIQNPRYQVTQFGKPVTLSCSQTLNHNVMYWYQQKSSQAPKLLFHYYDKDFNNEADTPDNFQSRRPNTSFCFLDIRSPGLGDTAMYLCATMGGLNTEAFFGQGTRLTVV.

V gene TRBV25-1 combines with J gene TRBJ2-5; D might be TRBD1 (6 bases). The CDR3 has 14 amino acids. The germline CDR1 and CDR2 sequences are MGHDK and SYGVNS. The ends were cut back, 8 bases at V and 0 bases at J, with 13 bases in the middle. CDR3: CASGHYRDQETQYF. The CDR3, as DNA: TGTGCCAGCGGTCACTACAGGGACCAAGAGACCCAGTACTTC.

This chain uses TRBV27 with TRBJ1-1; no clear D. The germline V gene encodes CDR1 MNHEY and CDR2 SMNVEV (reference sequence). V dropped 3 bases and J dropped 1 base, with 6 bases sitting between them. This CDR3 has 13 amino acids. The CDR3 here is CASSFRENTEAFF. DNA of the CDR3: TGTGCCAGCAGTTTCCGGGAGAACACTGAAGCTTTCTTT.

The chain employs TRBV5-4 and TRBJ1-3; D gene unclear. The V gene's germline CDR1 is SGHNT and CDR2 YYREEE (reference sequence). V lost 0 bases, J lost 2 bases, and 6 bases lay in between. This CDR3 has 14 amino acids. CDR3 sequence reads: CASSLELPGNTIYF. The CDR3 nucleotides are TGTGCCAGCAGCTTGGAGCTCCCTGGAAACACCATATATTTT.

The rearrangement links TRBV19 to TRBJ1-2; 7 bases match TRBD1. The length of the CDR3 is 13 residues. The ends lost 7 bases at V and 5 bases at J; junction bases unmatched: 7. Germline-derived CDR1 and CDR2 are LNHDA and SQIVND (reference sequence). CDR3 protein: CASTPGTAYGYTF. The CDR3 DNA reads TGTGCCAGTACTCCCGGGACAGCTTATGGCTACACCTTC.